This T cell receptor (beta chain) was observed in a study of blood T cells in healthy people across ages. For the study at large: Per two T cells, about one barcoded beta molecule was captured through template switching.

Samples each had at least 5 micrograms of total RNA extracted. This CDR3 is 13 amino acids long. Trimming cost V 4 bases and J 5 bases, with 13 bases left between them. CDR1 is SGHRS, CDR2 YFSETQ, per germline. Then a second PCR, running roughly 7 to 11 cycles, was carried out with a sample-barcoded 5' primer and a J-beta primer mix. Through a template-switch adaptor with 12 random nucleotides, each cDNA molecule received a tag. TCRdb reprocessed the 5' RACE reads via MiXCR and lists one record per CDR3 protein. Of about a million distinct CDR3 sequences in the sample, just over 50% were seen once. Input material: blood. The receptor was derived from a woman between 55 and 75 years old in good health. The chain couples TRBV5-1 to TRBJ2-7; a weak D match, TRBD1 (5 bases). The CDR3 here is CASSPRAPDEQYF. The CDR3 nucleotides read TGCGCCAGCAGCCCCAGGGCCCCGGACGAGCAGTACTTC.